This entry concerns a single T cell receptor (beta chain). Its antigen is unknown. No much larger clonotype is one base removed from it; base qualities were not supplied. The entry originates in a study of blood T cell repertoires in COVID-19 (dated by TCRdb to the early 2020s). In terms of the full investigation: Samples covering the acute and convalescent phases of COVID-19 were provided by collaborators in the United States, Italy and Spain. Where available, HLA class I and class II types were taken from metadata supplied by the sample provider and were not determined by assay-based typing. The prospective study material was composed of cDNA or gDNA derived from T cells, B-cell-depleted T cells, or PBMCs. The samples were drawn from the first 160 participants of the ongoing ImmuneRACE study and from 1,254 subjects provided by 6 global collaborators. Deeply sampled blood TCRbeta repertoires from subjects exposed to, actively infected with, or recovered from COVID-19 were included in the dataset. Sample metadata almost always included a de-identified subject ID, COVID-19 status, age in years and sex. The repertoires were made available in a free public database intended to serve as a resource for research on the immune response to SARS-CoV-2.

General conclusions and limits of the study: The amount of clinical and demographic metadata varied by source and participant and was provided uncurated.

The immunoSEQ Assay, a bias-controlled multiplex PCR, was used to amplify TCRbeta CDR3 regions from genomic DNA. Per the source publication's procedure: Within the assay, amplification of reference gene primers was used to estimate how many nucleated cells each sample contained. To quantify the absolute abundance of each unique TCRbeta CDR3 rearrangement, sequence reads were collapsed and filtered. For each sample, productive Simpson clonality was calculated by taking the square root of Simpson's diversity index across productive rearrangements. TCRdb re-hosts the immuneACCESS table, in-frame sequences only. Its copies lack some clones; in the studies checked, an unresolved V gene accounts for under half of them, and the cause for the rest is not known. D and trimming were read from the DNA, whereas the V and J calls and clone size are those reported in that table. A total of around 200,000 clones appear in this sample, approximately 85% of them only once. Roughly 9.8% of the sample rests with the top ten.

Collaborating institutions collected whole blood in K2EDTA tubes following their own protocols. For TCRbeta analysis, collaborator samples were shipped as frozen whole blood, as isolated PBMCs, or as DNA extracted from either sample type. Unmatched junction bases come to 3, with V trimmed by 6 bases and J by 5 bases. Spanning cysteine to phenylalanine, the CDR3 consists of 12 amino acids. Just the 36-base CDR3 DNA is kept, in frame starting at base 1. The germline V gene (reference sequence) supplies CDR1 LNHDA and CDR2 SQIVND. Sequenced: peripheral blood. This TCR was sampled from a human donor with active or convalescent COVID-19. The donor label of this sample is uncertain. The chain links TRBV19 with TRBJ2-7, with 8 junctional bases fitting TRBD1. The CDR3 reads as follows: CASRDRVDEQYF. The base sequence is TGTGCCAGTAGGGACAGGGTGGACGAGCAGTACTTC.